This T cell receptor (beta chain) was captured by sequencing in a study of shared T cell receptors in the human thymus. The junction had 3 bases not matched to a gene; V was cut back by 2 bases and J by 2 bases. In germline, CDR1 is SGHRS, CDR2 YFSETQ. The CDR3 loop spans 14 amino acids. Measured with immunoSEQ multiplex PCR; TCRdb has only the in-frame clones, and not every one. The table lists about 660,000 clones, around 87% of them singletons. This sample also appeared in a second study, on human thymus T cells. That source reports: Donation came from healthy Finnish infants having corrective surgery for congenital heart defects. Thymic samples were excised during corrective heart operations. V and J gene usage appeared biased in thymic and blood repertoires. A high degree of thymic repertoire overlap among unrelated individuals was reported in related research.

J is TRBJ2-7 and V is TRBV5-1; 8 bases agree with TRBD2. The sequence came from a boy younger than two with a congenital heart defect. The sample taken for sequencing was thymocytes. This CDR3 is CASSFRGGTYEQYF. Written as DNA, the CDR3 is TGCGCCAGCAGCTTCCGGGGGGGGACCTACGAGCAGTACTTC.